This T cell receptor beta chain was captured in a study of OX40 agonist ivuxolimab in advanced cancers. Across the study: Among those treated, three patients had partial responses, one with hepatocellular carcinoma and two with cutaneous melanoma. Whole-study findings and limits: Circulating CD4+ and CD8+ T cells showed clonal expansion by week 6 at 0.1 to 3.0 mg/kg. Researchers did not establish what antigens the expanded peripheral T cells target.

Clones were read by immunoSEQ multiplex PCR, and TCRdb kept only the in-frame ones, dropping some. The sample has approximately 89,000 clones; approximately 91% are singletons. V was shortened by 3 bases and J by 2 bases, with 14 bases between the two germline ends. CDR1 is SQVTM, CDR2 ANQGSEA, per germline. The CDR3 totals 14 residues. About this clone itself: Antigen unknown.

This chain uses TRBV29-1 with TRBJ2-7; D uncertain. The clonotype was recovered from an adult with an advanced solid tumor such as melanoma, head and neck, liver or kidney cancer. Sequencing was performed on CD4+ or CD8+ T cells sorted from blood, taken in a trial of the OX40 agonist ivuxolimab. CDR3: CSVESGQNTYEQYF. The CDR3 nucleotides read TGCAGCGTTGAGAGTGGCCAGAATACCTACGAGCAGTACTTC.